Listed below are T cell receptor beta chains from one sample, sequenced in a study of shared T cell receptors in the human thymus. Generated by immunoSEQ multiplex PCR, the TCRdb table keeps only in-frame clones and is missing some. The data show about 380,000 clones, 95% seen once. Sequencing was done on a sample of thymocytes. All receptors derive from a human donor. CDR3s include the opening cysteine and the closing phenylalanine or tryptophan. The order of the fields is J gene, V gene, CDR3 protein.

TRBJ2-7,TRBV5-4,CASSLGREGLREQYF
TRBJ2-2,TRBV19,CASSPSGAGTGELFF
TRBJ2-1,TRBV9,CASSRFVSVGATYNEQFF
TRBJ1-2,TRBV28,CASSLEVRNYGYTF
TRBJ1-2,TRBV27,CASSLSGTRVYTF
TRBJ2-3,TRBV7-2,CASSSVGRPRDTQYF
TRBJ1-5,TRBV19,CASSIGQWGFWPYSNQPQHF
TRBJ1-1,TRBV6-4,CASRGDGDTEAFF
TRBJ1-2,TRBV4-1,CASSPRNTSGMGYTF
TRBJ2-7,TRBV5-5,CASSLSEQGACEQYF
TRBJ1-1,TRBV28,CASSFGGSSTEAFF
TRBJ2-7,TRBV6-5,CASSYTVPASEQYF
TRBJ2-5,TRBV28,CASSLTDSQETQYF
TRBJ2-1,TRBV27,CASGAWGFSYNEQFF
TRBJ1-5,TRBV7-9,CASSSRGQPQHF
TRBJ2-4,TRBV10-1,CASSEQGGIQYF
TRBJ2-1,TRBV28,CASSSLMGPSSYNEQFF
TRBJ1-1,TRBV18,CASSQPQIWGGEAFF